This T cell receptor beta chain is from a study of molecular identifiers for immune sequencing clone quantification. Sorting selected naive CD8 T cells with a CD8+CD4-CCR7+CD45RA+ phenotype. Germline values: CDR1 MNHEY, CDR2 SVGAGI. The V gene end was trimmed by 2 bases and the J gene end by 4 bases; junction bases not matched to a gene: 9. CDR3 length: 16 residues. This clonotype was recorded many times. TCRdb called the PCR reads again in MiXCR, with one record for every CDR3 protein. The table shows just under 650,000 distinct CDR3 sequences, with 20% occurring only once. The rearrangement links TRBV6-5 to TRBJ2-7, with 9 positions matching TRBD2. The specimen sequenced was naive CD8+ T cells from blood, with Jurkat cell RNA spiked in. Subset specified: FACS-sorted CD8+CD4-CCR7+CD45RA+ naive T cells. The receptor's source is a human donor in good health. Some libraries in this study had Jurkat cell RNA spiked in. The CDR3 loop reads CASSYPSSGRGYEQYF. The CDR3 coding sequence is TGTGCCAGCAGTTACCCAAGTAGCGGGAGAGGGTACGAGCAGTACTTC.